These 15 T cell receptor beta chains were sequenced from one sample in a study of cytotoxic CD8 clonotypes in ibrutinib-treated CLL. TCRdb keeps only in-frame clones here, not all; method: immunoSEQ multiplex PCR. The data show 35,000 to 40,000 clones, 71% seen once. The material was PBMCs, obtained at disease progression, from a patient treated with ibrutinib. The receptors stem from a human donor with chronic lymphocytic leukemia.

This clone was recorded a few times. The V call is TRBV6-1, the J call TRBJ1-2, with 7 bases lining up with TRBD1. CDR3 length: 15 amino acids. Germline CDR1 and CDR2: MNHNS and SASEGT. After removal of 2 bases from V and 3 bases from J, the junction contained 6 bases not matched to a gene. The chain's CDR3 is CASSEPNRGDYGYTF. In DNA, the CDR3 is TGTGCCAGCAGTGAACCGAACAGGGGTGACTATGGCTACACCTTC.

The chain has TRBV4-1 and TRBJ2-3; tentative D call: TRBD1 (5 bases). Between the trimmed V and J ends, which lost 3 bases and 5 bases, there was a span of 9 bases. Germline V gene sequence: CDR1 MGHRA, CDR2 YSYEKL. The CDR3 sequence is 13 residues long. Here the CDR3 reads CASSQGRRDTQYF. Written as DNA, the CDR3 is TGCGCCAGCAGCCAGGGGCGCCGAGATACGCAGTATTTT.

The V gene is TRBV18, the J gene TRBJ2-3; a weak D match, TRBD2 (5 bases). The CDR3 is made up of 12 amino acids. Germline CDR1 is KGHSH and CDR2 is LQKENI. V gave up 3 bases and J gave up 5 bases, with 6 bases separating them. The CDR3 nucleotides read TGTGCCAGCTCACCCAGCGGAGATACGCAGTATTTT. This sequence encodes CASSPSGDTQYF.

The chain couples TRBV5-1 to TRBJ2-2, with TRBD1 matching 7 bases. The length of the CDR3 is 16 residues. Germline V gene data show CDR1 as SGHRS and CDR2 as YFSETQ. J was trimmed by 1 base and V by 8 bases; bases with no gene match: 11. CDR3 in amino acids: CASSDQRTGNTGELFF. CDR3 bases: TGCGCCAGTAGCGATCAACGGACAGGGAACACCGGGGAGCTGTTTTTT.

This clone was detected once. The V gene is TRBV4-2, the J gene TRBJ2-7; 8 bases fit TRBD2. V trimming: 0 bases; J trimming: 4 bases; junction bases outside the gene matches: 5. Germline V gene sequence: CDR1 LGHNA, CDR2 YNFKEQ. The CDR3 runs to 15 residues. The CDR3 nucleotides read TGTGCCAGCAGCCAAGATGGAATAGCGGGGTACGAGCAGTACTTC. It specifies CASSQDGIAGYEQYF.

V gene TRBV5-1 combines with J gene TRBJ2-4; no definite D call. This CDR3 spans 15 amino acids. Germline V lookup: CDR1 SGHRS, CDR2 YFSETQ. The V end lost 0 bases, the J end lost 1 base, and 8 bases lay between the germline ends. The CDR3 nucleotides are TGCGCCAGCAGCTTGGATGGGCTTGCCAAAAACATTCAGTACTTC. Translating gives CASSLDGLAKNIQYF.

The sample holds a few counts of this clone. The chain employs TRBV5-1 and TRBJ2-3; D remains ambiguous. The CDR3 covers 15 residues. Germline V gene data show CDR1 as SGHRS and CDR2 as YFSETQ. Trimming left V 4 bases short and J 1 base short, with 13 bases between. CDR3 DNA: TGCGCCAGCAGCGGCGTCCTGGCGGGCACAGATACGCAGTATTTT. Encoded protein: CASSGVLAGTDTQYF.

The genes are TRBV6-6 and TRBJ1-1; the D is unclear. Germline V gives CDR1 MNHNY, CDR2 SVGAGI (reference sequence). The CDR3 totals 12 residues. The V gene lost 7 bases and the J gene lost 4 bases, with 10 bases spanning the gap. CDR3: CASTKDGTEAFF. CDR3 DNA sequence: TGTGCCAGCACCAAGGATGGCACTGAAGCTTTCTTT.

The genes are TRBV5-1 and TRBJ2-5, with D possibly matching TRBD2 (5 bases). Trimming took 4 bases from V and 5 from J, leaving 15 bases between them. The CDR3 is 14 residues long. Germline values: CDR1 SGHRS, CDR2 YFSETQ. This CDR3 reads CASSPRGSGETQYF. In nucleotides, the CDR3 is TGCGCCAGCAGCCCCCGGGGTAGTGGCGAGACCCAGTACTTC.

The V call is TRBV5-1, the J call TRBJ2-5; D unclear. Germline V gives CDR1 SGHRS, CDR2 YFSETQ. This CDR3 has 15 residues. The V and J ends lost 0 bases and 0 bases respectively, with 9 bases between them. DNA for the CDR3: TGCGCCAGCAGCTTGGCCGAGGAGTACCAAGAGACCCAGTACTTC. Translating it yields CASSLAEEYQETQYF.

With regard to this clone: Different DNA sequences within this sample yield the same CDR3. The rearrangement joins TRBV27 to TRBJ2-7; no reliable D call. Deletions cut 2 bases from V and 0 bases from J, with 11 bases between. The CDR3 is 15 amino acids. Germline values: CDR1 MNHEY, CDR2 SMNVEV (reference sequence). The CDR3 nucleotides read TGTGCCAGCAGTTTACGCCCTCAGAGCTCCTACGAGCAGTACTTC. This translates into CASSLRPQSSYEQYF.

V gene TRBV7-2 combines with J gene TRBJ2-5; 9 bases map to TRBD2. The V and J ends lost 3 bases and 2 bases, in that order; junction bases with no gene match: 4. This CDR3 is built from 15 residues. CDR1 is SGHTA and CDR2 is FQGNSA in the germline V gene. The CDR3 protein is CASSFSGGIQETQYF. For the CDR3, the DNA is TGTGCCAGCAGCTTCAGCGGGGGGATACAAGAGACCCAGTACTTC.

V usage is TRBV19 and J usage is TRBJ1-1; 9 bases align to TRBD1. The germline V gene encodes CDR1 LNHDA and CDR2 SQIVND (reference sequence). V was clipped by 1 base and J by 9 bases; unmatched bases: 6. CDR3 size: 14 residues. The CDR3 nucleotides are TGTGCCAGTAGTATAGGGGACAGGGCCCAGAAAGCTTTCTTT. This translates into CASSIGDRAQKAFF.

About this clone: The DNA is left out, because the CDR3 cannot be placed on it with certainty; the CDR3 is given as TCRdb lists it. The J gene is TRBJ1-6, the V gene TRBV21-1; the DNA was not used to check the table's D call, TRBD1. TRBV21-1 is termed a pseudogene. 18 amino acids form the CDR3, both terminal residues included. The CDR3 protein is CASKIRWGRGSYNSPLHF.

The V gene is TRBV2, the J gene TRBJ2-7; 8 nucleotides line up with TRBD1. Germline V lookup: CDR1 SNHLY, CDR2 FYNNEI. The V segment lost 7 bases and the J segment 2 bases; nucleotides outside the gene matches: 13. The CDR3 loop spans 16 amino acids. CDR3: CASTAQGDRRAYEQYF. CDR3 DNA sequence: TGTGCCAGCACCGCCCAAGGGGACAGGCGGGCCTACGAGCAGTACTTC. Using reference TRBV2 and TRBJ2-7 for the parts outside the CDR3, the full variable domain is EPEVTQTPSHQVTQMGQEVILRCVPISNHLYFYWYRQILGQKVEFLVSFYNNEISEKSEIFDDQFSVERPDGSNFTLKIRSTKLEDSAMYFCASTAQGDRRAYEQYFGPGTRLTVT.